This T cell receptor (beta chain) originates from a study of blood T cell repertoires in COVID-19. Study context: T cells, B-cell-depleted T cells, or PBMCs provided the cDNA or gDNA that served as material.

In the source study's methods: Quantification of nucleated cells was approximated via reference gene primer amplification. Here immunoSEQ multiplex PCR was the method, and the copy in TCRdb shows in-frame clones only, minus some. V, J and clone size reflect that table, while D and trimming were determined from the DNA. This table holds 100,000 to 150,000 clones, around 87% found once. Germline loops: CDR1 SGHTA, CDR2 FQGTGA. There are 14 residues in the CDR3. Trimming shortened V by 5 bases and J by 6 bases, and 13 bases separated the two germline ends. The sequence came from a woman in her sixties or seventies with acute or convalescent COVID-19. The sequenced sample was peripheral blood. This rearrangement joins TRBV7-3 to TRBJ2-2; tentative D call: TRBD2 (5 bases). The CDR3 loop is CASSPGRTPGELFF. The DNA of the CDR3 is TGTGCCAGCAGCCCGGGTCGGACTCCCGGGGAGCTGTTTTTT.